This TCR beta chain was retrieved from a study of hypomethylating agent response in myelodysplastic syndrome (dated by TCRdb to the early 2020s). A note on the overall study: The hypomethylating agents azacitidine (about 75% of the 11) or decitabine (3 of 11) were used to treat the patients. The cohort included under 10 male and a couple of female myelodysplastic syndrome patients. Patients had a mean age of about 78 +/- 6.2 years, and a diploid cytogenetic profile was the most common. The mutation found most frequently was TET2, which appeared in about 50% of the 11 patients. Roughly six patients responded with complete response or hematologic improvement, and five patients were non-responders. Response was defined as complete response or hematologic improvement, and any patient who met neither criterion was considered a non-responder.

Bulk bone marrow was analyzed without sorting T-cell subsets. Bone marrow from some 11 myelodysplastic syndrome patients was immunosequenced for TCR beta CDR3 regions before and after hypomethylating agent therapy. To track the repertoire longitudinally, every patient provided one baseline bone marrow along with two to three bone marrows taken at different post-treatment timepoints. Whole bone marrow served as the source for genomic DNA extraction, with DNA quality checked using TapeStation, NanoDrop OneC and PicoGreen assays. Based on the germline V gene, the CDR1 and CDR2 sequences are SGHNT and YENEEA. Counted from cysteine to phenylalanine, this CDR3 has 14 amino acids. The kept DNA is CDR3 alone, 42 bases in frame from the first base. The germline V and J ends show losses of 4 bases and 8 bases respectively, and no gene match explains 7 bases of the junction. Points the paper makes about the study in general: Novel clonotypes appeared more often in responders, whereas non-responders had more contracted clonotypes after treatment. No significant change in richness, rarefaction diversity or clonality was detected after hypomethylating agent treatment, either across all patients or within response groups. Because the healthy control donors and the MDS patients were not matched by age, the comparison between MDS and healthy samples could have been affected. Whether the shared GLIPH2 clusters possibly recognize novel MDS antigens was not confirmed and still needs to be tested experimentally. Only about a dozen patients were analyzed, so the cohort was small.

The method was the immunoSEQ multiplex PCR assay. Survey resolution was applied, with two replicates of 200 ng each being run for a total of about 400 ng of DNA per sample. The hsTCRB kit detected rearranged TCRB sequences in genomic DNA using multiplex PCR primers targeting V and J genes. In the first PCR, the CDR3 region was amplified for 25 to 35 cycles with the QIAGEN Multiplex PCR Kit. Sample barcodes and Illumina adapters were attached to each replicate during a second PCR lasting 7 to 9 cycles. A QuantStudio 6 together with the KAPA library quantification kit was used to quantify the pooled libraries. Approximately 16 pM of pooled libraries were sequenced on an Illumina MiSeq with 156-cycle single-end reads and a 15-cycle index read. Concerning the study's data processing: VDJdb annotation flagged approximately 1.8% of 150,000 to 200,000 unique clonotypes as previously reported viral-epitope-specific. Raw reads were processed by the immunoSEQ Data Assistant and immunoSEQ Analyzer into normalized, annotated TCRB repertoires. BioAnalyzer and version 0.6.5 of the immunarch R package were the tools used for clonotype analysis. Every repertoire was downsampled to the clone count of the smallest repertoire before richness was estimated. Clonotypes were categorized as expanded, contracted or novel by Fisher's exact tests, where a novel clonotype had zero frequency before treatment. GLIPH2 clustered significantly changed CDR3 beta sequences using simulation_depth=1000 and kmer_min_depth=3, excluding CDR3s shorter than five residues. Held by TCRdb, this immuneACCESS table contains in-frame sequences only and omits some clones. Under half of the omission traces to an unresolved V gene where checked; the cause of the rest is unknown. The DNA was the basis for D and trimming; V, J and clone size are from that table. Here the sample has a few thousand clones; under 90% occur a single time. About a quarter of the sample rests with the top ten.

On this clone: No cognate antigen has been identified for it. No base qualities exist here, and no much larger clone lies one base off it.

The sample was bone marrow, taken before or after starting hypomethylating agent treatment for myelodysplastic syndrome (not recorded which). This chain joins TRBV11-3 to TRBJ1-2; 10 bases in between match TRBD1. The clonotype originates from a human donor with myelodysplastic syndrome. The CDR3 has the sequence CASSSSGTGEGYTF. The nucleotide sequence reads TGTGCCAGCAGCTCCTCCGGGACAGGGGAAGGCTACACCTTC.